This is a list of T cell receptor beta chains from one sample in a study of blood T cells in healthy people across ages. TCRdb passed the 5' RACE reads through MiXCR, listing each CDR3 protein once. In the table there are 500,000 to 600,000 distinct CDR3 sequences, about 26% of which are singletons. The sample taken for sequencing was blood. These receptors originate from a woman aged 70-85 years in good health. CDR3s include the opening cysteine and the closing phenylalanine or tryptophan. Fields, in order: V gene, CDR3 length, D gene, clone size, J gene, CDR3 DNA, CDR3 protein. A D gene is named only where the DNA matches it firmly. The size of a clone is reported for some rows only, either as once, few or many, or as a class for expanded clones.

V: TRBV5-1
length: 13
D: NA
size: few
J: TRBJ2-7
DNA: TGTGCCAGCAGCTTAGCCGGGCTACCCGAGCAGTACTTC
CDR3: CASSLAGLPEQYF

V: TRBV20-1
length: 13
D: NA
size: few
J: TRBJ1-1
DNA: TGCAGTGCTAGAGAACCCCCGAGATATGAAGCTTTCTTT
CDR3: CSAREPPRYEAFF

V: TRBV7-2
length: 12
D: NA
size: once
J: TRBJ1-1
DNA: TGTGCCAGCAGCTTGGGACGGGATGAAGCTTTCTTT
CDR3: CASSLGRDEAFF

V: TRBV20-1
length: 12
D: NA
size: NA
J: TRBJ2-1
DNA: TGCAGTGCTAGTAACCAAAACAATGAGCAGTTCTTC
CDR3: CSASNQNNEQFF

V: TRBV5-1
length: 16
D: TRBD1
size: few
J: TRBJ2-1
DNA: TGCGCCAGCAGCTCCATAACAGGGGGGAGGATGAATGAGCAGTTCTTC
CDR3: CASSSITGGRMNEQFF

V: TRBV15
length: 12
D: NA
size: NA
J: TRBJ2-1
DNA: TGTGCCACCAGCAGAGACAGGGGTGAGCAGTTCTTC
CDR3: CATSRDRGEQFF

V: TRBV10-3
length: 16
D: NA
size: NA
J: TRBJ1-2
DNA: TGTGCCATCAGTGACTTGACGGGACGGCGCCACTATGGCTACACCTTC
CDR3: CAISDLTGRRHYGYTF

V: TRBV28
length: 15
D: TRBD2
size: few
J: TRBJ2-7
DNA: TGTGCCAACAGCCCCGGGACTAGCGGTTACTACGAGCAGTACTTC
CDR3: CANSPGTSGYYEQYF

V: TRBV20-1
length: 12
D: TRBD1
size: few
J: TRBJ2-1
DNA: TGCAGTGCACCCCAGGGGGCAGACAAGCAGTTCTTC
CDR3: CSAPQGADKQFF

V: TRBV9
length: 15
D: NA
size: NA
J: TRBJ1-1
DNA: TGTGCCAGCACCCCAACTATCTGGACGGGGGCTGAAGCTTTCTTT
CDR3: CASTPTIWTGAEAFF

V: TRBV4-3
length: 15
D: NA
size: NA
J: TRBJ2-6
DNA: TGCGCCAGCAGCCAAGATCCGTATGGGGCCAACGTCCTGACTTTC
CDR3: CASSQDPYGANVLTF

V: TRBV3-1
length: 15
D: TRBD2
size: NA
J: TRBJ2-1
DNA: TGTGCCAGCAGCCTTCGGCGGGGGGGCGAGAATGAGCAGTTCTTC
CDR3: CASSLRRGGENEQFF

V: TRBV4-3
length: 16
D: NA
size: NA
J: TRBJ2-1
DNA: TGCGCCAGCAGCCAAGCGTACCGGACGGCTATTAACGAGCAGTTCTTC
CDR3: CASSQAYRTAINEQFF

V: TRBV7-2
length: 14
D: NA
size: few
J: TRBJ2-5
DNA: TGTGCCAGCAGCTTTAATGGAGGGCAAGAGACCCAGTACTTC
CDR3: CASSFNGGQETQYF

V: TRBV7-7
length: 11
D: NA
size: NA
J: TRBJ2-5
DNA: TGTGCCAGCAGCCGGGGCACTTATTTGGACTTC
CDR3: CASSRGTYLDF

V: TRBV5-1
length: 15
D: TRBD1
size: few
J: TRBJ2-7
DNA: TGCGCCAGCAGCTTGGAGGGGGCTTTCGGTAACGAGCAGTACTTC
CDR3: CASSLEGAFGNEQYF

V: TRBV7-9
length: 16
D: TRBD1
size: NA
J: TRBJ1-6
DNA: TGTGCCAGCAGCTTAGACAGGGGATTCTCCTTTTCACCCCTCCACTTT
CDR3: CASSLDRGFSFSPLHF

V: TRBV4-3
length: 15
D: NA
size: few
J: TRBJ2-3
DNA: TGCGCCAGCAGCCAAGGGGGGGAACCCACAGATACGCAGTATTTT
CDR3: CASSQGGEPTDTQYF

V: TRBV7-9
length: 14
D: TRBD1
size: many
J: TRBJ1-2
DNA: TGTGCCAGCACCCTCACAGGGGCTAACTATGGCTACACCTTC
CDR3: CASTLTGANYGYTF

V: TRBV7-8
length: 15
D: NA
size: NA
J: TRBJ1-5
DNA: TGTGCCAGCAGCTTAGGTGGCAGTAGAACGCAGCCCCAGCATTTT
CDR3: CASSLGGSRTQPQHF

V: TRBV6-5
length: 13
D: TRBD2
size: NA
J: TRBJ2-5
DNA: TGTGCCAGCAGTTACTACCGCGGGGGAATAAGTTACTTC
CDR3: CASSYYRGGISYF

V: TRBV5-6
length: 16
D: TRBD1
size: NA
J: TRBJ2-2
DNA: TGTGCCAGCAGCTTGGACAGGGGATGGGGCACCGGGGAGCTGTTTTTT
CDR3: CASSLDRGWGTGELFF

V: TRBV7-9
length: 14
D: NA
size: NA
J: TRBJ2-7
DNA: TGTGCCAGCAGTGAAACCGGGGGGCGGGACGAGCAGTACTTC
CDR3: CASSETGGRDEQYF

V: TRBV28
length: 13
D: TRBD1
size: NA
J: TRBJ1-2
DNA: TGTGCCAGCAGTTTATCTTCAGGGGGGAGCTACACCTTC
CDR3: CASSLSSGGSYTF

V: TRBV20-1
length: 15
D: NA
size: many
J: TRBJ2-5
DNA: TGCAGTGCTAGAGGACACGCGGGGAATCAAGAGACCCAGTACTTC
CDR3: CSARGHAGNQETQYF

V: TRBV6-2/TRBV6-3
length: 12
D: NA
size: NA
J: TRBJ2-1
DNA: TGTGCCAGATCCCGAACAGTCGGTGAGCAGTTCTTC
CDR3: CARSRTVGEQFF

V: TRBV10-2
length: 15
D: TRBD1
size: few
J: TRBJ2-7
DNA: TGCGCCAGCAGTGGGCCGGACAGGGGAAACTACGGGCAGTACTTC
CDR3: CASSGPDRGNYGQYF

V: TRBV7-2
length: 16
D: TRBD2
size: NA
J: TRBJ2-3
DNA: TGTGCCAGCAGCTCCCCGAGGGGTAGCGGGGGCGATACGCAGTATTTT
CDR3: CASSSPRGSGGDTQYF

V: TRBV12-3/TRBV12-4
length: 13
D: NA
size: NA
J: TRBJ2-7
DNA: TGTGCCAGCAGCTACAGGGGAGGAGGCGAGCAGTACTTC
CDR3: CASSYRGGGEQYF

V: TRBV30
length: 16
D: NA
size: NA
J: TRBJ1-2
DNA: TGTGCCTGGAGTAGCGGGTCGATCCAGTTTAACTATGGCTACACCTTC
CDR3: CAWSSGSIQFNYGYTF

V: TRBV5-1
length: 16
D: TRBD2
size: NA
J: TRBJ2-2
DNA: TGCGCCAGCAGCCTCCTAGCGGGGGGTTCCACCGGGGAGCTGTTTTTT
CDR3: CASSLLAGGSTGELFF

V: TRBV7-2
length: 15
D: TRBD2
size: NA
J: TRBJ2-1
DNA: TGTGCCAGCAGCTCCCGAGCGGGGGGGACGAATGAGCAGTTCTTC
CDR3: CASSSRAGGTNEQFF

V: TRBV7-2
length: 12
D: NA
size: few
J: TRBJ1-6
DNA: TGTGCCAGCACCCGGAGCAATTCACCCCTCCACTTT
CDR3: CASTRSNSPLHF

V: TRBV5-1
length: 15
D: NA
size: NA
J: TRBJ2-3
DNA: TGCGCCAGCAGCTTTCGCCAGCCTAGCACAGATACGCAGTATTTT
CDR3: CASSFRQPSTDTQYF

V: TRBV20-1
length: 13
D: NA
size: few
J: TRBJ2-7
DNA: TGCAGTGCTAGAGATCGGGCGGGCTACGATCAGTACTTC
CDR3: CSARDRAGYDQYF

V: TRBV20-1
length: 12
D: NA
size: NA
J: TRBJ2-5
DNA: TGCAGTGCTAGAGTTAGGGAAGAGACCCAGTACTTC
CDR3: CSARVREETQYF

V: TRBV20-1
length: 13
D: NA
size: NA
J: TRBJ2-5
DNA: TGCAGTGCTAGAGTTTACGGATATGGGACCCAGTACTTC
CDR3: CSARVYGYGTQYF

V: TRBV21-1
length: 10
D: NA
size: NA
J: TRBJ1-2
DNA: TGTGCCAGAAGGGGTGTCGGCTACACCTTC
CDR3: CARRGVGYTF

V: TRBV7-2
length: 15
D: TRBD2
size: NA
J: TRBJ2-5
DNA: TGTGCCAGCAGCTTAGTACGGACTAGCGGAGAGACCCAGTACTTC
CDR3: CASSLVRTSGETQYF

V: TRBV9
length: 16
D: NA
size: NA
J: TRBJ2-1
DNA: TGTGCCAGCAGCGTAAATGGTGTTGATTCCTACAATGAGCAGTTCTTC
CDR3: CASSVNGVDSYNEQFF

V: TRBV9
length: 16
D: NA
size: NA
J: TRBJ2-3
DNA: TGTGCCAGCAGCGCGGGGGTAGCGGCTTCCACGGATACGCAGTATTTT
CDR3: CASSAGVAASTDTQYF

V: TRBV7-6
length: 15
D: TRBD1
size: NA
J: TRBJ2-2
DNA: TGTGCCAGCAGCTTAGAGGCAGGGGGTTCCGGGGAGCTGTTTTTT
CDR3: CASSLEAGGSGELFF

V: TRBV5-6
length: 16
D: NA
size: few
J: TRBJ2-2
DNA: TGTGCCAGCAGCTTTGTTGGGGATCGGAACACCGGGGAGCTGTTTTTT
CDR3: CASSFVGDRNTGELFF

V: TRBV20-1
length: 15
D: TRBD2
size: NA
J: TRBJ2-3
DNA: TGCAGTACTCCTATAGCGGGAGAAGGTACAGATACGCAGTATTTC
CDR3: CSTPIAGEGTDTQYF

V: TRBV5-1
length: 16
D: TRBD2
size: many
J: TRBJ2-7
DNA: TGCGCCAGCAGCTTGCAAGGACTAGCGGGGACCTACGAGCAGTACTTC
CDR3: CASSLQGLAGTYEQYF

V: TRBV7-9
length: 13
D: NA
size: NA
J: TRBJ1-2
DNA: TGTGCCAGCAGCTTAAATATCAACCATGGCTACACCTTC
CDR3: CASSLNINHGYTF

V: TRBV20-1
length: 13
D: TRBD1
size: few
J: TRBJ2-5
DNA: TGCAGTGCTACCAGGGGGCCGGGGGAGACCCAGTACTTC
CDR3: CSATRGPGETQYF

V: TRBV5-6
length: 17
D: NA
size: few
J: TRBJ1-1
DNA: TGTGCCAGCAGCTCACAGGGTAGGCGAATAGTGGGCACTGAAGCTTTCTTT
CDR3: CASSSQGRRIVGTEAFF